This T cell receptor (beta chain) was retrieved from a study of shared clonotypes between healthy human individuals. The study's findings and limits: Generally, naive subsets (rather than memory subsets) showed larger estimated richness.

Germline CDR1 SGHDT, CDR2 YYEEEE. Trimming pared 7 bases from V and 6 bases from J, leaving 11 bases between. The CDR3 sequence is 12 residues long. Concerning this clone itself: Its cognate antigen is unknown.

Profiled with immunoSEQ multiplex PCR; TCRdb holds only in-frame clones, not every one. Seen here are about 690,000 clones, 80% to 95% observed once, and the top ten hold more than 30%. This TCR came from a man aged 18 to 30 in good health. Some clones in this sample may be carry-over from other donors' samples. Specimen: memory CD8+ T cells from PBMCs. Subset denoted: CD45RO+ cells pooled with CCR7-negative TemRA cells. J is TRBJ2-1 and V is TRBV5-6; D could derive from TRBD1 or TRBD2 (5 bases each). CDR3 in DNA: TGTGCCAGCCGCGGTGGGGGCAATGAGCAGTTCTTC. Its protein is CASRGGGNEQFF.